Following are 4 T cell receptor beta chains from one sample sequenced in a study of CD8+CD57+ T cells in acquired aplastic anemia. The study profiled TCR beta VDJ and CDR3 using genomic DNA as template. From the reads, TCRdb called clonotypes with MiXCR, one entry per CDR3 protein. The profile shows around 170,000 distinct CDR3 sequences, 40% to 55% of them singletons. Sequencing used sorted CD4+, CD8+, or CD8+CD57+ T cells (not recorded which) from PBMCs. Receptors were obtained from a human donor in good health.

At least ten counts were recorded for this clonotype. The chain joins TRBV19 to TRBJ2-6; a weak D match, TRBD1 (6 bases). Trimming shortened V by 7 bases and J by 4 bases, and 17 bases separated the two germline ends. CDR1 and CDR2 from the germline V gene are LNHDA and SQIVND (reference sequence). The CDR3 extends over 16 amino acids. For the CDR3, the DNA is TGTGCCAGTACGAGTCAGGGGCTAACGGGGGCCAACGTCCTGACTTTC. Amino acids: CASTSQGLTGANVLTF.

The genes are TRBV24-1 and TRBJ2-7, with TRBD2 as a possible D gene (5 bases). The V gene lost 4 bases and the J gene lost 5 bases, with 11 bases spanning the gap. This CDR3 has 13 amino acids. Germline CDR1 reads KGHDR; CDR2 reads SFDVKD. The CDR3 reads CATSDQRTHEQYF. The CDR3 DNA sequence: TGTGCCACCAGTGACCAGCGGACCCACGAGCAGTACTTC.

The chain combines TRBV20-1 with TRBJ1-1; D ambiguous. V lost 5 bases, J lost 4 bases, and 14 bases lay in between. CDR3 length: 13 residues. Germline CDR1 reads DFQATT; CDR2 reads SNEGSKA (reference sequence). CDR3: CSAPRSGSTEAFF. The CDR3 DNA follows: TGCAGTGCTCCCCGGTCCGGCTCCACTGAAGCTTTCTTT.

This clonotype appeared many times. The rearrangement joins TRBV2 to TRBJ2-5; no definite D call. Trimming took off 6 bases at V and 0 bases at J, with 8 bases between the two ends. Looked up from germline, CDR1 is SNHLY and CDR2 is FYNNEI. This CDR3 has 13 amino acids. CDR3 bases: TGTGCCAGCAGACATTTAGACCAAGAGACCCAGTACTTC. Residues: CASRHLDQETQYF.